This TCR beta chain was recorded in a study of blood T cell dynamics during melanoma immunotherapy. Indicated time point: week 3, after first cycle of checkpoint inhibitor. Sampling occurred pretreatment (T0) and at week 3 (W3), after cycle one of checkpoint blockade. The ends were cut back, 3 bases at V and 6 bases at J, with 8 bases in the middle. The length of the CDR3 is 12 residues. Germline lookup yields CDR1 KGHSH and CDR2 LQKENI. TCRdb keeps only in-frame clones here, not all; method: immunoSEQ multiplex PCR. The data show over 1,000 clones, nearly 90% seen once. The input for sequencing was cell-free DNA from blood, taken from a patient treated with checkpoint blockade. The V call is TRBV18, the J call TRBJ1-1; D not resolved. This TCR derives from a human donor with melanoma. The CDR3 DNA sequence: TGTGCCAGCTCACCCCCCCAGTCTGAAGCTTTCTTT. It yields the protein CASSPPQSEAFF.